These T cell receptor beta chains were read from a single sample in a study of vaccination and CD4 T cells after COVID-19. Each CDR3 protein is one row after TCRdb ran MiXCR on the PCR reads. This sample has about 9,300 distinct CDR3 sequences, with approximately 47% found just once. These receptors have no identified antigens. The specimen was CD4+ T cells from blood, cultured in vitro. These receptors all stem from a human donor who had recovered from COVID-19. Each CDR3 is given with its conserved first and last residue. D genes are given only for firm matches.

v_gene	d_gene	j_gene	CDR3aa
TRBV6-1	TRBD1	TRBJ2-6	CASSRDRSGSGANVLTF
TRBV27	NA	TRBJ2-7	CASSLSPINEQYF
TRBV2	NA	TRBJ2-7	CASSVARTYEQYF
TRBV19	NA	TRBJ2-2	CASSNTGELFF
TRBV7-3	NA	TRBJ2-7	CASSLIGSYEQYF
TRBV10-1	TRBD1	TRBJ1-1	CASSDAGTAKNTEAFF
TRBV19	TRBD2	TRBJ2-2	CASSIAGGPNTGELFF
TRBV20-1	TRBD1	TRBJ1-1	CSARDRAPEAFF
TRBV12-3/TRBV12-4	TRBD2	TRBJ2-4	CASSFGGGTKNIQYF
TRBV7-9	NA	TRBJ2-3	CASSFGSDTQYF